This T cell receptor (beta chain) is drawn from a study of cytomegalovirus exposure and HLA in healthy donors. Study-wide results and caveats: Researchers reported from a later analysis that most CMV-associated TCR beta chains appeared HLA-restricted. CMV serostatus was the sole immune exposure data available. Segments of the TCR beta V type were, in most cases, productive about 87% or about 30% of the time in an earlier analysis.

60 Vbeta and 13 Jbeta primers were used in PCR. Sequencing used immunoSEQ multiplex PCR; TCRdb keeps in-frame clones, though not all of them. The sample includes tens of thousands of clones, 77% of them seen just once. V was shortened by 2 bases and J by 5 bases, with 12 bases between the two germline ends. The germline CDR1 and CDR2 sequences are SEHNR and FQNEAQ (reference sequence). The length of the CDR3 is 15 residues. About this clone: What it binds is unknown.

The rearrangement links TRBV7-9 to TRBJ1-4; D ambiguous. The clonotype was recovered from a man aged 50 to 59 in good health and CMV-seropositive. The specimen sequenced was PBMCs. The CDR3 is CASSLLSLSNEKLFF. For the CDR3, the DNA is TGTGCCAGCAGCTTACTTTCCCTATCCAATGAAAAACTGTTTTTT.